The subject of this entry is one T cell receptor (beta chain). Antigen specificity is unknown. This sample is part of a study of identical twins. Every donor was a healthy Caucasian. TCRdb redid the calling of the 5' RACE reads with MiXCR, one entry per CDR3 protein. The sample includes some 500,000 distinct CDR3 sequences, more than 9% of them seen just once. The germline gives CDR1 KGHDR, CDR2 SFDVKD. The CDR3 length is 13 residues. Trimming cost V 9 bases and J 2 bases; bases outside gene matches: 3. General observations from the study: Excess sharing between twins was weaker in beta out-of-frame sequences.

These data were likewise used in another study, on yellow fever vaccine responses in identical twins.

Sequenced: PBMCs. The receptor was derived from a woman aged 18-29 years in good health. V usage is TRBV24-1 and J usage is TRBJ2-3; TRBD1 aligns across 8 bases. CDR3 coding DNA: TGTGCCACCGGACAGGGTTCCACAGATACGCAGTATTTT. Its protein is CATGQGSTDTQYF.